These T cell receptor beta chains were read from a single sample in a study of cytotoxic CD8 clonotypes in ibrutinib-treated CLL. The protocol was immunoSEQ multiplex PCR, while the TCRdb copy is restricted to in-frame clones and leaves out a portion. The sample lists around 310,000 clones, roughly 85% occurring once. The source material was PBMCs, sampled before ibrutinib treatment. These receptors were taken from a human donor with chronic lymphocytic leukemia. Both conserved end residues are part of each CDR3. The D gene is left open where the match is weak. Clone size appears in some rows only: once, few, many, or a class for an expanded clone.

-	TRBV28	TRBD1	TRBJ2-5	CASSYPGQGFETQYF	TGTGCCAGCAGTTATCCGGGACAGGGATTCGAGACCCAGTACTTC
-	TRBV2	-	TRBJ2-2	CASSPSNGTGELFF	TGTGCCAGCAGCCCTTCGAATGGCACCGGGGAGCTGTTTTTT
-	TRBV6-6	-	TRBJ2-1	CASSRGRGKSYNEQFF	TGTGCCAGCAGTCGTGGGCGCGGAAAATCCTACAATGAGCAGTTCTTC
-	TRBV7-2	-	TRBJ2-3	CASIAGLGRPDTQYF	TGTGCCAGCATCGCGGGGCTGGGGCGGCCAGATACGCAGTATTTT
few	TRBV23-1	-	TRBJ2-7	CASSKWGCSYEQYF	TGCGCCAGCAGTAAATGGGGATGCTCCTACGAGCAGTACTTC
-	TRBV30	-	TRBJ1-5	CAWNRRLREQPQHF	TGTGCCTGGAATCGGAGACTGAGGGAGCAGCCCCAGCATTTT
once	TRBV7-6	TRBD2	TRBJ2-5	CASSKGLAGQETQYF	TGTGCCAGCAGCAAAGGACTAGCGGGACAAGAGACCCAGTACTTC
-	TRBV7-9	-	TRBJ2-6	CASSLGSIYGANVLTF	TGTGCCAGCAGCTTAGGATCGATTTACGGGGCCAACGTCCTGACTTTC
-	TRBV19	-	TRBJ2-7	CASSWAISSYEQYF	TGTGCCAGTAGTTGGGCGATAAGCTCCTACGAGCAGTACTTC
-	TRBV2	TRBD1	TRBJ1-5	CASRPGQGLGQPQHF	TGTGCCAGCAGGCCGGGACAGGGATTGGGTCAGCCCCAGCATTTT
-	TRBV7-2	-	TRBJ1-1	CASITQGIKTEAFF	TGTGCCAGCATCACCCAGGGGATTAAGACTGAAGCTTTCTTT
-	TRBV25-1	-	TRBJ2-1	CASRGSNEQFF	TGTGCCAGCAGGGGGTCCAATGAGCAGTTCTTC
-	TRBV7-9	-	TRBJ1-5	CASSLVGYNQPQHF	TGTGCCAGCAGCTTAGTCGGGTACAATCAGCCCCAGCATTTT
-	TRBV19	TRBD2	TRBJ2-1	CASSMPGLAGDEQFF	TGTGCCAGTAGTATGCCGGGACTAGCGGGAGATGAGCAGTTCTTC
few	TRBV18	-	TRBJ2-7	CASSGTNYEQYF	TGTGCCAGCTCAGGTACCAACTACGAGCAGTACTTC